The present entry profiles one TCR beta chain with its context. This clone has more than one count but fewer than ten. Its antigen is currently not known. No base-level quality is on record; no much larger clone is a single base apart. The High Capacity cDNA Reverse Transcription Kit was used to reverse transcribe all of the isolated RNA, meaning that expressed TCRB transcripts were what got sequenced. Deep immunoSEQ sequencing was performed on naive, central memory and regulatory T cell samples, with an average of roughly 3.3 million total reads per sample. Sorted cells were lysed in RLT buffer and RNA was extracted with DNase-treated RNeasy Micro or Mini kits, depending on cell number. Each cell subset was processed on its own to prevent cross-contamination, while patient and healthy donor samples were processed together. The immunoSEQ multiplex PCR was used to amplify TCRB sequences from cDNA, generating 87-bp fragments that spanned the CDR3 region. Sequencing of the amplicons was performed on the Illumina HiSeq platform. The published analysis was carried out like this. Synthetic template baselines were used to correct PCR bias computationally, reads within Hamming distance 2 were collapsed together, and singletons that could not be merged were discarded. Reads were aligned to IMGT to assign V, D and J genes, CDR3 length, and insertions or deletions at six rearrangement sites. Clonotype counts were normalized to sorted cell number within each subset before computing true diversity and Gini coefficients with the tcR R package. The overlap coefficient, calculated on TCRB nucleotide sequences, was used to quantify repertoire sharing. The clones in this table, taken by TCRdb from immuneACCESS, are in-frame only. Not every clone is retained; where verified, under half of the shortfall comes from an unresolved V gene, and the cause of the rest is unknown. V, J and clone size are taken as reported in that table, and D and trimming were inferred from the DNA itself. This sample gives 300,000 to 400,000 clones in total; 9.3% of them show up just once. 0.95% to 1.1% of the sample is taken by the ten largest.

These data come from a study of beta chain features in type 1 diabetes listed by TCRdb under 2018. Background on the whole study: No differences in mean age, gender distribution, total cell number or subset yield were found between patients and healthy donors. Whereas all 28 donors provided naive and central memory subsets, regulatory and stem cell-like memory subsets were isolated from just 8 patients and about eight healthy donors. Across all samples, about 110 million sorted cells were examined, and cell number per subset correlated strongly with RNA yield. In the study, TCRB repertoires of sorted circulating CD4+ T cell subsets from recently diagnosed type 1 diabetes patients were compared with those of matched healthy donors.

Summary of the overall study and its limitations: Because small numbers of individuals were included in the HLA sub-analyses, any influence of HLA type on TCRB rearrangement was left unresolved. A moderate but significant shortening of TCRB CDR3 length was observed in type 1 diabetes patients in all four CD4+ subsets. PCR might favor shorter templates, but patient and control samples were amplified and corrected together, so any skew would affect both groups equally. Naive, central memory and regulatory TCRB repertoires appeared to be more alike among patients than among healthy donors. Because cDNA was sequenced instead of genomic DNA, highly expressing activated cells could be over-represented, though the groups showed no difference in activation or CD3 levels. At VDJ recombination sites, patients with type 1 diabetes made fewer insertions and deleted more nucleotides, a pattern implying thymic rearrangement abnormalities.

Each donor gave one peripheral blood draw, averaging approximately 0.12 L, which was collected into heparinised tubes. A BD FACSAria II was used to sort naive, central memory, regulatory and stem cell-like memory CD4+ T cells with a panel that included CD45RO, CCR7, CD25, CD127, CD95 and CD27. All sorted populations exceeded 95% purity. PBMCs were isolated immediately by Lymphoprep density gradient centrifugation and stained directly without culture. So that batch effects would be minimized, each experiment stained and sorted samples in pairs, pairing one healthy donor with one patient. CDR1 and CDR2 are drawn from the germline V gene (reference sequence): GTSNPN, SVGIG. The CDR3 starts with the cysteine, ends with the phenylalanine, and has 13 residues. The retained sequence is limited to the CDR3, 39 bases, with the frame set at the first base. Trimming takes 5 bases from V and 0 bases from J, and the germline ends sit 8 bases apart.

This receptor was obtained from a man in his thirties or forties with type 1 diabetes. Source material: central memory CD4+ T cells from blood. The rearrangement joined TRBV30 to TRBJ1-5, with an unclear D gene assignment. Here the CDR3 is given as CAWGEDSNQPQHF. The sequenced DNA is TGTGCCTGGGGAGAGGATAGCAATCAGCCCCAGCATTTT.